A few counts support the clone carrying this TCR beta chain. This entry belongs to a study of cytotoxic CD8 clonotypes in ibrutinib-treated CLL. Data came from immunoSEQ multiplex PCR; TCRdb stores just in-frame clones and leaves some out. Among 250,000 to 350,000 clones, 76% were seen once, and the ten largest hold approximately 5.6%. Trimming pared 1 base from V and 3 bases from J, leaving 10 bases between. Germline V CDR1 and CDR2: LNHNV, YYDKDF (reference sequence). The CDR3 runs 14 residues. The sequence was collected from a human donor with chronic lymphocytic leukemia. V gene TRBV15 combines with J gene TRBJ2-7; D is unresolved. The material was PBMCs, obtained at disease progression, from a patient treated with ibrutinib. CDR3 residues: CATSRVGSHYEQYF. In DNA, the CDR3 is TGTGCCACCAGCAGAGTCGGCAGCCACTACGAGCAGTACTTC.